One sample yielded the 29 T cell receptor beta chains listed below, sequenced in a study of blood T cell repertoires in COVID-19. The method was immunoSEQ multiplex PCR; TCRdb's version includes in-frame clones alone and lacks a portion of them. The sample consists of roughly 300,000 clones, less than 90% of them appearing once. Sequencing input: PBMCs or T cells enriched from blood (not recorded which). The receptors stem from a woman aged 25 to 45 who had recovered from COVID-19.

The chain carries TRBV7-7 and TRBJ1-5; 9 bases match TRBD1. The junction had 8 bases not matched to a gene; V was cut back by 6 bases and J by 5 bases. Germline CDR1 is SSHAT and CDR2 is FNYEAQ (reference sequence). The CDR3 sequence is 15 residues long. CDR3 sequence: CASRVGQGPYQPQHF. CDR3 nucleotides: TGTGCCAGCAGAGTGGGACAGGGCCCCTATCAGCCCCAGCATTTT.

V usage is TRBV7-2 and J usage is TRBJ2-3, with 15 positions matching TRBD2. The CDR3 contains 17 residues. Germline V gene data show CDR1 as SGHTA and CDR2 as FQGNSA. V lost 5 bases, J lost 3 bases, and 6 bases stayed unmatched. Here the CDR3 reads CASSIWTSGGGTDTQYF. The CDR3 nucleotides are TGTGCCAGCAGCATTTGGACTAGCGGGGGGGGAACAGATACGCAGTATTTT.

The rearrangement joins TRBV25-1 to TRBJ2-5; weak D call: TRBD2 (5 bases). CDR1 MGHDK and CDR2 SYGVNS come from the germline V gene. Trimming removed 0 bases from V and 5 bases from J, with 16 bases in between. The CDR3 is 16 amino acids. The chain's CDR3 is CASSEYGQRPGETQYF. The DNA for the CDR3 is TGTGCCAGCAGTGAATATGGCCAGCGACCGGGGGAGACCCAGTACTTC. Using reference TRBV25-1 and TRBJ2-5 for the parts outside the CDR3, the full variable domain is EADIYQTPRYLVIGTGKKITLECSQTMGHDKMYWYQQDPGMELHLIHYSYGVNSTEKGDLSSESTVSRIRTEHFPLTLESARPSHTSQYLCASSEYGQRPGETQYFGPGTRLLVL.

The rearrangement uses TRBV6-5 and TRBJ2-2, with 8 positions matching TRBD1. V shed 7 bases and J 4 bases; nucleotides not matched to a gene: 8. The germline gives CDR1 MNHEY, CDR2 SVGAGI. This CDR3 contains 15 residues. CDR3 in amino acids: CASNRGSLGTGELFF. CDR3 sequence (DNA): TGTGCCAGCAACAGGGGGTCCTTGGGCACCGGGGAGCTGTTTTTT.

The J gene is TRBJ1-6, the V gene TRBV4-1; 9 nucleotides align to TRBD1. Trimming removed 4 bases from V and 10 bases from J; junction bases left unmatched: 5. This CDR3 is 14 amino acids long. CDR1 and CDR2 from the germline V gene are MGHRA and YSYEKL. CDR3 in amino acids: CASSRTGVGSPLHF. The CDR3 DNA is TGCGCCAGCAGCCGGACAGGGGTAGGCTCACCCCTCCACTTT.

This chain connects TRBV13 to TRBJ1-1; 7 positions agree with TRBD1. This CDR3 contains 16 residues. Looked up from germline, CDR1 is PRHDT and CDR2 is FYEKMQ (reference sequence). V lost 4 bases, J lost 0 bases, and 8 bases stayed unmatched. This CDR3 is CASSYLSDRMNTEAFF. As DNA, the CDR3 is TGTGCCAGCAGCTATCTTTCGGACAGGATGAACACTGAAGCTTTCTTT.

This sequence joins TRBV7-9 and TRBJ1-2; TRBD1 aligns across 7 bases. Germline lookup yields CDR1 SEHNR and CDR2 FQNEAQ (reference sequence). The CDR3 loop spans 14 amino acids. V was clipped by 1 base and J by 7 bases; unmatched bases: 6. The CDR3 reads CASSLETGFSGYTF. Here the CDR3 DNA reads TGTGCCAGCAGCTTAGAGACAGGGTTTTCTGGCTACACCTTC.

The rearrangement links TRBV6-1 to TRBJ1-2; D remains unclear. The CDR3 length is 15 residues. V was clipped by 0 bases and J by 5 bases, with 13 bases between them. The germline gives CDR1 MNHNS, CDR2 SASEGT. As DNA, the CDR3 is TGTGCCAGCAGTGAAGCGCTTGGAGGACGGTATGGCTACACCTTC. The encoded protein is CASSEALGGRYGYTF.

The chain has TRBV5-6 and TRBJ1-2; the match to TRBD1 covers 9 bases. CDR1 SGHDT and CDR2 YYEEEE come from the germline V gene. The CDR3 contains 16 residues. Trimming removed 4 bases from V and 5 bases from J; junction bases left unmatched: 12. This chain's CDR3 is CASSPGTGQLLYGYTF. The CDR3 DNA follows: TGTGCCAGCAGCCCCGGGACAGGGCAGCTATTGTATGGCTACACCTTC.

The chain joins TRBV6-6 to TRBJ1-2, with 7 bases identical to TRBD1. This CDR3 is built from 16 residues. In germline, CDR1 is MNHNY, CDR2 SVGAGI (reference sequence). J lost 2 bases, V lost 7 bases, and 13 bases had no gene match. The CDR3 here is CASIPDRIQSNYGYTF. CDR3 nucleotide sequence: TGTGCCAGCATCCCGGACAGGATTCAGTCCAACTATGGCTACACCTTC.

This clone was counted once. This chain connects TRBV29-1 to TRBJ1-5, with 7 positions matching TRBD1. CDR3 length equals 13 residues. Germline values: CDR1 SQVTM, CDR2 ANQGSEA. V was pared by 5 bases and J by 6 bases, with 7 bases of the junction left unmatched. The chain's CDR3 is CSVKQGLGQPQHF. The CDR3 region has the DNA TGCAGCGTTAAACAGGGGCTGGGTCAGCCCCAGCATTTT.

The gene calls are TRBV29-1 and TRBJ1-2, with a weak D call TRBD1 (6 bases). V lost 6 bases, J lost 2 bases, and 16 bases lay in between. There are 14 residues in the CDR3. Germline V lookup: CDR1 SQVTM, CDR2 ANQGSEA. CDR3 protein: CSVKGGGGNYGYTF. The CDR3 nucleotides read TGCAGCGTGAAAGGTGGGGGCGGGAACTATGGCTACACCTTC.

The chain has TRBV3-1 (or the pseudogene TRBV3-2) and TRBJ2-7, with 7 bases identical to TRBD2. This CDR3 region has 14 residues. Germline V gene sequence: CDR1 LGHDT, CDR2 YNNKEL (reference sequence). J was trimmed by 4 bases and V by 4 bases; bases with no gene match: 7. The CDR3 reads CASSPSGLDYEQYF. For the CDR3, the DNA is TGTGCCAGCAGCCCCTCCGGACTAGATTACGAGCAGTACTTC.

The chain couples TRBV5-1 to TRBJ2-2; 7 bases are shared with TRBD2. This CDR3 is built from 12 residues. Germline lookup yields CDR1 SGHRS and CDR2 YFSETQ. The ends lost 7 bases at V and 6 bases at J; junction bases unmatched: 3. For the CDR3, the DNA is TGCGCCAGCGGGGAGGGCCCCGGGGAGCTGTTTTTT. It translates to CASGEGPGELFF.

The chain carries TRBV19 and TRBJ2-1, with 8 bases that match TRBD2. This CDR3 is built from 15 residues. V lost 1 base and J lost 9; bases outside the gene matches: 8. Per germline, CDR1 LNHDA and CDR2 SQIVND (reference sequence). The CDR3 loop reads CASSIVSGGPREQFF. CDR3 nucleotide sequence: TGTGCCAGTAGTATAGTGTCGGGAGGGCCCCGTGAGCAGTTCTTC.

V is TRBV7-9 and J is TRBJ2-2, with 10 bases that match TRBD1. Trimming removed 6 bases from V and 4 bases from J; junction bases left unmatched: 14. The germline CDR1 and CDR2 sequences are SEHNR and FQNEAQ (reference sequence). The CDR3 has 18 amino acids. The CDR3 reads CASSREPTGGRFTGELFF. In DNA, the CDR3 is TGTGCCAGCAGTCGAGAGCCGACAGGGGGCCGGTTCACCGGGGAGCTGTTTTTT.

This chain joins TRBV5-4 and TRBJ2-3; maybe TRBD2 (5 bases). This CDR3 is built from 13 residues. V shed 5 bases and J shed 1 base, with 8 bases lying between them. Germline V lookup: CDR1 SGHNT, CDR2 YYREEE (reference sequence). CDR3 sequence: CASRNSGTDTQYF. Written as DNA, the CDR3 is TGTGCCAGCAGAAATAGCGGCACAGATACGCAGTATTTT. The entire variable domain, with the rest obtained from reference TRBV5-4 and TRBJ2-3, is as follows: ETGVTQSPTHLIKTRGQQVTLRCSSQSGHNTVSWYQQALGQGPQFIFQYYREEENGRGNFPPRFSGLQFPNYSSELNVNALELDDSALYLCASRNSGTDTQYFGPGTRLTVL.

The CDR3, as DNA: TGTGCCAGCAGCCCGACAGGGCTGAACACCGGGGAGCTGTTTTTT. Translated: CASSPTGLNTGELFF. The gene calls are TRBV6-5 and TRBJ2-2; 7 nucleotides align to TRBD1. CDR1 and CDR2 (germline): MNHEY, SVGAGI. CDR3 length equals 15 residues. V lost 6 bases and J lost 1; bases outside the gene matches: 5.

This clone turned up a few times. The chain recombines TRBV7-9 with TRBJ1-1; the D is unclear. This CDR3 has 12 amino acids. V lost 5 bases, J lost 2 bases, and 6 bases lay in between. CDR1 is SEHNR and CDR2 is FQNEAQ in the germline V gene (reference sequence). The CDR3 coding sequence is TGTGCCAGCAGCCTAACTAACACTGAAGCTTTCTTT. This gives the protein CASSLTNTEAFF.

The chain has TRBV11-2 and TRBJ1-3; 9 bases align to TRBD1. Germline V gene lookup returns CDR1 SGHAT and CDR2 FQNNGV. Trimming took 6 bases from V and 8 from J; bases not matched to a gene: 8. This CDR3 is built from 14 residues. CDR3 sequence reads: CASREPGQGYTIYF. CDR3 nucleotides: TGTGCCAGCAGGGAACCGGGACAGGGATACACCATATATTTT.

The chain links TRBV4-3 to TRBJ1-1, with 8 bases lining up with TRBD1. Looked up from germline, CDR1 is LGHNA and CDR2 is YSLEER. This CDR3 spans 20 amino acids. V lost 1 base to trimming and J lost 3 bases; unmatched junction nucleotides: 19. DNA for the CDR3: TGCGCCAGCAGCCAAGTCTATGAGGAGGGCAGGGGGCCCTGGGACACTGAAGCTTTCTTT. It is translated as CASSQVYEEGRGPWDTEAFF.

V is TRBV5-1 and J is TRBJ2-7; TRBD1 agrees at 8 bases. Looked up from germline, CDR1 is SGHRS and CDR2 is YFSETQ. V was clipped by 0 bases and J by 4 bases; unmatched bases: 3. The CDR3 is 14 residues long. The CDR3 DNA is TGCGCCAGCAGCTTGGGACAGGGGAGGTACGAGCAGTACTTC. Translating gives CASSLGQGRYEQYF.

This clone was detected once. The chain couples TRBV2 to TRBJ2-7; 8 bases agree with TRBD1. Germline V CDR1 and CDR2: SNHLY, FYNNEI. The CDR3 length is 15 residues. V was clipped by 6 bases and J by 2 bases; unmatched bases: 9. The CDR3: CASSATGTGTYEQYF. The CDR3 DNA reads TGTGCCAGCAGCGCAACCGGGACAGGTACCTACGAGCAGTACTTC.

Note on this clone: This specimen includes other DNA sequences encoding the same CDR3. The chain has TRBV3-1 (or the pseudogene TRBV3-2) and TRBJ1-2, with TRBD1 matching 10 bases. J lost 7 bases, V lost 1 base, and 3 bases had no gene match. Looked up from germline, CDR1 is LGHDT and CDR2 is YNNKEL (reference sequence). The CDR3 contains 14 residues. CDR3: CASSQGQGARGYTF. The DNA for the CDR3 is TGTGCCAGCAGCCAAGGACAGGGGGCGCGTGGCTACACCTTC.

The CDR3 DNA sequence: TGTGCCATCAGTTCAGGGTTAGGCAATCAGCCCCAGCATTTT. The encoded protein is CAISSGLGNQPQHF. The rearrangement joins TRBV10-3 to TRBJ1-5, with a possible D match to TRBD1 (5 bases). V was clipped by 5 bases and J by 2 bases, with 10 bases between them. Germline V CDR1 and CDR2: ENHRY, SYGVKD. This CDR3 contains 14 residues.

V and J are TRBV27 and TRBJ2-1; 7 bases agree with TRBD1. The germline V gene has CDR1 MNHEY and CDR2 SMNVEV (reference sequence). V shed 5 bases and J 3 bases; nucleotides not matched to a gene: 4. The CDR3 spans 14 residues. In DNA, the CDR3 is TGTGCCAGCAGTCTCCAGGGGGACTACAATGAGCAGTTCTTC. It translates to CASSLQGDYNEQFF.

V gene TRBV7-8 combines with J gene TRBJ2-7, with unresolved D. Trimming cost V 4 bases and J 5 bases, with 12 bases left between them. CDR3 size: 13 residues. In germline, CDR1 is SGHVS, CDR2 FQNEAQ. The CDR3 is CASSSRVTNEQYF. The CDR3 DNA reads TGTGCCAGCAGCTCCCGGGTTACCAACGAGCAGTACTTC.

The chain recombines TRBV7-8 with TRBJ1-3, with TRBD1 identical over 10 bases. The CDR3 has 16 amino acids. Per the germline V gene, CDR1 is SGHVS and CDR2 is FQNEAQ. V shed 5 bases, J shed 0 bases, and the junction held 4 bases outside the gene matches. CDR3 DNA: TGTGCCAGCAGCGGGACAGGGGTGATCTCTGGAAACACCATATATTTT. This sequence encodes CASSGTGVISGNTIYF.

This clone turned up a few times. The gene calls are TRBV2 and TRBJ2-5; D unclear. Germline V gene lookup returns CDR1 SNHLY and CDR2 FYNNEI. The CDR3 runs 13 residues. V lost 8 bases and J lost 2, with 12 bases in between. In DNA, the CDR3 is TGTGCCAGCGGTCTGAACTTACAAGAGACCCAGTACTTC. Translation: CASGLNLQETQYF.